The source of this T cell receptor (beta chain) is a study of beta chain features in type 1 diabetes. Study-level points and caveats: All four CD4+ subsets of Type 1 diabetes patients contained TCRB CDR3s that were moderately but significantly shorter.

On this clone: Its antigen is not known.

V shed 5 bases and J 8 bases; nucleotides not matched to a gene: 7. The CDR3 is made up of 14 amino acids. Germline-derived CDR1 and CDR2 are MGHDK and SYGVNS. Sorting based on CD45RO/CCR7/CD25/CD127/CD95/CD27 separated CD4+ naive, central memory, regulatory and stem cell-like memory cells. Expressed TCRB transcripts were sequenced, since all the RNA that had been isolated was reverse transcribed. An average of approximately 3.6 million reads was obtained for naive, central memory and regulatory T cell samples. Method: immunoSEQ multiplex PCR; TCRdb's copy keeps in-frame clones and lacks some. In the table there are 55,000 to 80,000 clones, nearly 50% of which are singletons.

The sequenced sample consisted of central memory CD4+ T cells from blood. This receptor was taken from a man aged 25-40 years with type 1 diabetes. V is TRBV25-1 and J is TRBJ2-1; TRBD2 agrees at 9 bases. In DNA, the CDR3 is TGTGCCAGCAGTCATAGCGGGAGTTTAGATGAGCAGTTCTTC. Amino acids: CASSHSGSLDEQFF.